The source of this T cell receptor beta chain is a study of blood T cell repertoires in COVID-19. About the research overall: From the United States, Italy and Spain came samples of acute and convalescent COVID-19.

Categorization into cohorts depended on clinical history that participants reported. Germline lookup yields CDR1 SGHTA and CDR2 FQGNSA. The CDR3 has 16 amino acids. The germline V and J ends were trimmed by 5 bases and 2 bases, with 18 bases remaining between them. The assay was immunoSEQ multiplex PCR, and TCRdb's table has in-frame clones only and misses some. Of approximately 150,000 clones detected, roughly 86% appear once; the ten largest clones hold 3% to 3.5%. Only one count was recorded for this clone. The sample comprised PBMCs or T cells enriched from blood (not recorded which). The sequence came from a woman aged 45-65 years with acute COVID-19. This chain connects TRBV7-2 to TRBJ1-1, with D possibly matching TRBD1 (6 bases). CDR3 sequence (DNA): TGTGCCAGCAGCCCGTTCTTAACAGGGTTAAACACTGAAGCTTTCTTT. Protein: CASSPFLTGLNTEAFF.